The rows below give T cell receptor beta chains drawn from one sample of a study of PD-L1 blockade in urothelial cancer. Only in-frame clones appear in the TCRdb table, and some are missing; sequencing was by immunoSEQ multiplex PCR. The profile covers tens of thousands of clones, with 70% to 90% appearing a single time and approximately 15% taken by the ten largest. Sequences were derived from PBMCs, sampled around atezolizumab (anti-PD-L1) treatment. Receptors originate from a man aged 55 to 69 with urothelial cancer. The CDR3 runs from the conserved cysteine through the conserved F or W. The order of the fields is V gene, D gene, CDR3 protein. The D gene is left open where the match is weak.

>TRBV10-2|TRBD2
CASSEGGSGGAETQYF
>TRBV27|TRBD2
CASSLYFSVAGAGRDTQYF
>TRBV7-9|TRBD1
CASSRDRAGNTIYF
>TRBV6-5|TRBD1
CASSRQGGGTEAFF
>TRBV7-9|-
CASSPWTVPEKLFF
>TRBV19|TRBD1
CASSPRRGTGIYEQYF
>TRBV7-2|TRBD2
CASSLEGTSRREQYF
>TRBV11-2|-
CASSLRNPTDTQYF
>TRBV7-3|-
CASRQSRVTGELFF
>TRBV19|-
CASSTSGTPVNYGYTF
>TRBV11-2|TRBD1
CASSNRGRFQETQYF
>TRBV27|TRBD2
CASSLGLAGGPYTGELFF
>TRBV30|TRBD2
CAWSRGLADTDTQYF
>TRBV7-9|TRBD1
CASSTGQGGHEQFF
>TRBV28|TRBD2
CASSLGSGFSTGELFF
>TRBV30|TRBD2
CAWSAPRTSGGTTDTQYF
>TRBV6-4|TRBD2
CASTLRGDEQFF
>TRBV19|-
CASSLQGEQPQHF
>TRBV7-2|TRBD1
CASSPDRGEADTQYF
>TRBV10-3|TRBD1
CAISPPGQGAEAFF
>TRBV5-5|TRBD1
CASSQQGVYGYTF
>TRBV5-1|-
CASSLVVNTEAFF
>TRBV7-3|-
CASTRNREGQDEQYF
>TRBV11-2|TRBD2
CASSYRGGLDEQFF
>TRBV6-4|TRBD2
CASSKEGLAGQSSYNEQFF
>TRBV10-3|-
CAISARDSLFEAFF
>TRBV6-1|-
CASSEGSRVNYGYTF
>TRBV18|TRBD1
CASSPRTGPGNTIYF
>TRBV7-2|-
CASSTPGSYEQYF
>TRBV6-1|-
CASSEVRGSTDTQYF